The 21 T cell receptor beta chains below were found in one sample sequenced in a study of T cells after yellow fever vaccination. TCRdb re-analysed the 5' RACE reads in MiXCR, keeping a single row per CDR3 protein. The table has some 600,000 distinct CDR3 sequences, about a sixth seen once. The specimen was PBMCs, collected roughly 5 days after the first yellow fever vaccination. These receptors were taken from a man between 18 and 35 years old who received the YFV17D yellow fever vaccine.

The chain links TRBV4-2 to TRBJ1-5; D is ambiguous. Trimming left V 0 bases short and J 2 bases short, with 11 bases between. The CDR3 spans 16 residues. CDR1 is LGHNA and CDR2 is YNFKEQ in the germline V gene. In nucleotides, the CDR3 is TGTGCCAGCAGCCAAGAACCCGCAGAGGGCAATCAGCCCCAGCATTTT. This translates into CASSQEPAEGNQPQHF.

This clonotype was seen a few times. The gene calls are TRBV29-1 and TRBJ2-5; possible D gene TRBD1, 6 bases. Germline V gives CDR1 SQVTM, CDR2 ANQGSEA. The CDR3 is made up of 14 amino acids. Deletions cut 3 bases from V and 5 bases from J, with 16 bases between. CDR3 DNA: TGCAGCGTTGAGCCTACGACAGGCCCCGAGACCCAGTACTTC. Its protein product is CSVEPTTGPETQYF.

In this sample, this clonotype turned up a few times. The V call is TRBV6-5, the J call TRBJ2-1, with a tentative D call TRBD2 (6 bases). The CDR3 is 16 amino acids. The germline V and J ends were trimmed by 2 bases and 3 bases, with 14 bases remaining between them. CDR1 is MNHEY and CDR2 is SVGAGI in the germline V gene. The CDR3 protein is CASSYGRDVHYNEQFF. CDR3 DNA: TGTGCCAGCAGTTACGGGCGGGACGTCCACTACAATGAGCAGTTCTTC.

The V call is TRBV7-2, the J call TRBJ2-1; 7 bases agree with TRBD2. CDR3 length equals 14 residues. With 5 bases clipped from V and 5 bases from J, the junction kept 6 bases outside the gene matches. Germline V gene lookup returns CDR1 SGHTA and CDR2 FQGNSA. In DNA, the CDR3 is TGTGCCAGCAGCCACGGGGGGAACGACAATGAGCAGTTCTTC. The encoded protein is CASSHGGNDNEQFF.

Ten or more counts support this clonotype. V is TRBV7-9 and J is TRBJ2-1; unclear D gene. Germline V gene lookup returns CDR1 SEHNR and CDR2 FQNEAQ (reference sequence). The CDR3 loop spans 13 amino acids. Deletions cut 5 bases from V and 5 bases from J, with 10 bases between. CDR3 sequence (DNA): TGTGCCAGCAGCCTCCCCGGCGACAATGAGCAGTTCTTC. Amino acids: CASSLPGDNEQFF.

The CDR3 sequence: CASSPYPKGSPNTEAFF. The CDR3 coding sequence is TGTGCCAGCAGCCCCTATCCTAAGGGCAGCCCGAACACTGAAGCTTTCTTT. The chain combines TRBV5-4 with TRBJ1-1; D gene uncertain. The V and J ends lost 4 bases and 1 base respectively, with 20 bases between them. The CDR3 totals 17 residues. Germline loops: CDR1 SGHNT, CDR2 YYREEE (reference sequence).

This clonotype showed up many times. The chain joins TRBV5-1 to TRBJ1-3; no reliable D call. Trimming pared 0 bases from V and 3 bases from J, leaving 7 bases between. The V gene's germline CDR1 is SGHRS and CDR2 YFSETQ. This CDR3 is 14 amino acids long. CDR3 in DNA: TGCGCCAGCAGCTTGGATCCGATTGGAAACACCATATATTTT. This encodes CASSLDPIGNTIYF. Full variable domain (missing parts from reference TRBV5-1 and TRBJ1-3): KAGVTQTPRYLIKTRGQQVTLSCSPISGHRSVSWYQQTPGQGLQFLFEYFSETQRNKGNFPGRFSGRQFSNSRSEMNVSTLELGDSALYLCASSLDPIGNTIYFGEGSWLTVV.

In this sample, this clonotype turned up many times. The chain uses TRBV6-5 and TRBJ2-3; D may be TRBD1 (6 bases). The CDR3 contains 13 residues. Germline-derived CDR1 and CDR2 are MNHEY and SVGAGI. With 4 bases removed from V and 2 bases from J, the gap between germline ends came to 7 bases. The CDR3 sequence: CASSWDNTDTQYF. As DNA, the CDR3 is TGTGCCAGCAGTTGGGACAACACAGATACGCAGTATTTT.

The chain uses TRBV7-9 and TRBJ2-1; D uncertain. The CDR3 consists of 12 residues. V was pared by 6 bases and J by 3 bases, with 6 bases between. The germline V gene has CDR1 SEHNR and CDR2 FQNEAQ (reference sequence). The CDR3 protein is CASREFYNEQFF. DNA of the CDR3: TGTGCCAGCAGGGAATTCTACAATGAGCAGTTCTTC.

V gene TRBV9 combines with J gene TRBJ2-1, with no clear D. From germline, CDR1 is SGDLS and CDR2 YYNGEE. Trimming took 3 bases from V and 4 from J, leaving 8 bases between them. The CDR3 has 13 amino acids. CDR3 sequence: CASSAAGYNEQFF. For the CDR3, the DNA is TGTGCCAGCAGCGCCGCAGGATACAATGAGCAGTTCTTC.

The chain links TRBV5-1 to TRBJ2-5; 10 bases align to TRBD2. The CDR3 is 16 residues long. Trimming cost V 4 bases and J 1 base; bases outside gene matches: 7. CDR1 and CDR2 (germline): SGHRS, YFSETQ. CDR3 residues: CASSPGSGGLQETQYF. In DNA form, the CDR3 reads TGCGCCAGCAGCCCCGGTAGCGGGGGGCTCCAAGAGACCCAGTACTTC.

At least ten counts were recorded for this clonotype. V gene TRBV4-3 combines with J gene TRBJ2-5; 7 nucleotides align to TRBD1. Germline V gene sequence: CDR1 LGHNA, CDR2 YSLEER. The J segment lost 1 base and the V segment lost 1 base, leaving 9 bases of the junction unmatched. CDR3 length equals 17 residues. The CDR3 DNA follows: TGCGCCAGCAGCCAAGGTGGCACGCGGACAGGCCAAGAGACCCAGTACTTC. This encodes CASSQGGTRTGQETQYF.

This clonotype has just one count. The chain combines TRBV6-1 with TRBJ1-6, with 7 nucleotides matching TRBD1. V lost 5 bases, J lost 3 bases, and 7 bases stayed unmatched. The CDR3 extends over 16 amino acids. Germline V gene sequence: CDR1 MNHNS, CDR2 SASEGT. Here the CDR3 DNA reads TGTGCCAGCAGTCATGGACAGGCCAACTATAATTCACCCCTCCACTTT. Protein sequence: CASSHGQANYNSPLHF.

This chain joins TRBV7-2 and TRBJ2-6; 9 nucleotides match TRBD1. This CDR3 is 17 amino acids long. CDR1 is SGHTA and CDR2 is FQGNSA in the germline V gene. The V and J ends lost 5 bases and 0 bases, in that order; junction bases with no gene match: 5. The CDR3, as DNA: TGTGCCAGCAGCGGGTGGGACAGGGCCTCTGGGGCCAACGTCCTGACTTTC. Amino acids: CASSGWDRASGANVLTF. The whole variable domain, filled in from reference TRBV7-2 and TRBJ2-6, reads GAGVSQSPSNKVTEKGKDVELRCDPISGHTALYWYRQSLGQGLEFLIYFQGNSAPDKSGLPSDRFSAERTGGSVSTLTIQRTQQEDSAVYLCASSGWDRASGANVLTFGAGSRLTVL.

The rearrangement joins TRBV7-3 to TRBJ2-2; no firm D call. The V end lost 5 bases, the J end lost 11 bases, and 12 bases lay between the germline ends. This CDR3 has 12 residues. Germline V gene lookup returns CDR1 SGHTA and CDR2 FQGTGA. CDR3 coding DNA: TGTGCCAGCAGCCTACTCTCCCTTGAGCTGTTTTTT. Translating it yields CASSLLSLELFF.

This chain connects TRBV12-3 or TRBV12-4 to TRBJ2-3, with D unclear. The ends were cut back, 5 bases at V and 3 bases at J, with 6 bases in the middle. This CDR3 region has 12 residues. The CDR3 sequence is CASSRWTDTQYF. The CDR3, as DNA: TGTGCCAGCAGTCGATGGACAGATACGCAGTATTTT.

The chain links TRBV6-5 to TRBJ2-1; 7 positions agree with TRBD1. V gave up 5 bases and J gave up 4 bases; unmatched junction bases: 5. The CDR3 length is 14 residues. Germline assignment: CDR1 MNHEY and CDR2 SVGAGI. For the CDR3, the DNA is TGTGCCAGCAGTAGGGACAGCGCGTACAATGAGCAGTTCTTC. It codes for CASSRDSAYNEQFF.

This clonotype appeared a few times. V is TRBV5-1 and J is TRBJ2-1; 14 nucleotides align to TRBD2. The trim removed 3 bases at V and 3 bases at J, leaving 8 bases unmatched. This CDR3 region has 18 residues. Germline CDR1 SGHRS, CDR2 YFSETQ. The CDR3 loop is CASSSRTTSGGVYNEQFF. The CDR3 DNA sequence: TGCGCCAGCAGCTCACGTACGACTAGCGGGGGGGTCTACAATGAGCAGTTCTTC.

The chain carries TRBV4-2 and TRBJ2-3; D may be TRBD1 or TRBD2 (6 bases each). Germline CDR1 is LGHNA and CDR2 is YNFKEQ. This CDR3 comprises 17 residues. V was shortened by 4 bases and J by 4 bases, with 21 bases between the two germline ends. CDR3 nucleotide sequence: TGTGCCAGCAGCCCAACCCGGGGGCTGGAAGCGGCAGATACGCAGTATTTT. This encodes CASSPTRGLEAADTQYF.

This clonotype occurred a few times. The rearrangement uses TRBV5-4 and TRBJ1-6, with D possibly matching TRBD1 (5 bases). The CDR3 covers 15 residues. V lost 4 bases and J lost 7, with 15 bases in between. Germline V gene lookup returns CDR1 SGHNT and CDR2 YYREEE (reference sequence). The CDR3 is CASSRTTPENSPLHF. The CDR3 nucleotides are TGTGCCAGCAGCAGGACAACCCCAGAAAATTCACCCCTCCACTTT.

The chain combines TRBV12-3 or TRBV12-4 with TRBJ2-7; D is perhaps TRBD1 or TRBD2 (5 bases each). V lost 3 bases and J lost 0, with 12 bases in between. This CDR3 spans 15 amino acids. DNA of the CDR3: TGTGCCAGCAGTTTCCGGGGCAGAAGCTCCTACGAGCAGTACGTC. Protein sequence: CASSFRGRSSYEQYV.